This T cell receptor (beta chain) stems from a study of post-analysis software for immune sequencing data. Overall study findings and caveats: Patients used a few TRBV segments, including TRBV5-6, TRBV5-1 and TRBV20-1, more often than controls. Samples made in the same batch grouped tightly together by F measure. Normalized Chao1 diversity was significantly lower in multiple sclerosis patients than in controls.

This clonotype was counted only a few times. No antigen is known for it. Carried by the TCR beta cDNA libraries were unique molecular identifiers. Input amounts of 1 to 10 million T cells were used. These gave roughly 0.5 million cDNA molecules, so each molecule approximated one T cell. TCRdb fed the PCR reads into MiXCR, producing one record per CDR3 protein. The table lists a few hundred thousand distinct CDR3 sequences, approximately 38% of them singletons. Germline V gene data show CDR1 as MNHEY and CDR2 as SVGAGI. The CDR3 runs 14 residues. V was cut by 0 bases and J by 6 bases, with 12 bases left in between.

The clonotype originates from a girl aged 5-17 years with multiple sclerosis. Input material: blood. The chain couples TRBV6-5 to TRBJ2-7, with D perhaps assigned TRBD1 or TRBD2 (5 bases each). CDR3 sequence reads: CASSYSRGHGEQYF. The CDR3 nucleotides are TGTGCCAGCAGTTACTCGAGGGGTCATGGCGAGCAGTACTTC.